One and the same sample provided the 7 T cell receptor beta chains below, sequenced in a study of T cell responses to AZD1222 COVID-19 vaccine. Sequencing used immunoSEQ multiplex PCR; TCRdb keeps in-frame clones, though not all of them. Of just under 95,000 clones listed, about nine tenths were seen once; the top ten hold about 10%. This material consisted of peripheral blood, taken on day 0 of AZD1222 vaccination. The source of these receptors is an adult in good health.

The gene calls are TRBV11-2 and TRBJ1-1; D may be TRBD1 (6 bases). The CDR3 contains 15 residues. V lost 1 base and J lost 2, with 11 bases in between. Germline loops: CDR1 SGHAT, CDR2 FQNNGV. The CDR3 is CASSLGGHGNTEAFF. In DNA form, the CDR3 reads TGTGCCAGCAGCTTAGGGGGGCACGGTAACACTGAAGCTTTCTTT.

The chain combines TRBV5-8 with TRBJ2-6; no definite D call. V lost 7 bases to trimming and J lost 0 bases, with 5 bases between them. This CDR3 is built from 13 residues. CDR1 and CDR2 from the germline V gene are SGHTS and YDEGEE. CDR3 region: CASRHSGANVLTF. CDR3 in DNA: TGTGCCAGCCGCCACTCTGGGGCCAACGTCCTGACTTTC. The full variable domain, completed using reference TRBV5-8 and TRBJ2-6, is EAGVTQSPTHLIKTRGQQATLRCSPISGHTSVYWYQQALGLGLQFLLWYDEGEERNRGNFPPRFSGRQFPNYSSELNVNALELEDSALYLCASRHSGANVLTFGAGSRLTVL.

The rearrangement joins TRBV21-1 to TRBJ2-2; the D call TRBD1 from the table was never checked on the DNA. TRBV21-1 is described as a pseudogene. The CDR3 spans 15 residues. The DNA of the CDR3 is TGTGCCAGCAGCACGTTGGGACAGTACACCGGGGAGCTGTTTTTT. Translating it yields CASSTLGQYTGELFF.

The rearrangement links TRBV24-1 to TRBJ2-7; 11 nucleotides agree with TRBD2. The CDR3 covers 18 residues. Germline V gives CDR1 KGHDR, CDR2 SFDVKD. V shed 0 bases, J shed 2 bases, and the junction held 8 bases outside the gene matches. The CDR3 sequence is CATSDLVASGRFPYEQYF. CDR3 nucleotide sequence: TGTGCCACCAGTGATTTGGTGGCTAGCGGGAGGTTCCCCTACGAGCAGTACTTC.

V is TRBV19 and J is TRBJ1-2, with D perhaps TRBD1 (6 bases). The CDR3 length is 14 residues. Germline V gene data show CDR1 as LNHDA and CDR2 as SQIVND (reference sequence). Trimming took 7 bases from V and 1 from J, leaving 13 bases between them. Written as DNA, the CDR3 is TGTGCCAGTAATTCCAGGGGAAGTAACTATGGCTACACCTTC. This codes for CASNSRGSNYGYTF.

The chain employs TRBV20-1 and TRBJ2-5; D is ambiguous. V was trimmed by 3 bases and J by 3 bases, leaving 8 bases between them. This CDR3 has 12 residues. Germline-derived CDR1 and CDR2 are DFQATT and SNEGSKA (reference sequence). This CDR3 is CSASPREETQYF. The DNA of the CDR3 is TGCAGTGCTAGTCCCCGGGAAGAGACCCAGTACTTC.

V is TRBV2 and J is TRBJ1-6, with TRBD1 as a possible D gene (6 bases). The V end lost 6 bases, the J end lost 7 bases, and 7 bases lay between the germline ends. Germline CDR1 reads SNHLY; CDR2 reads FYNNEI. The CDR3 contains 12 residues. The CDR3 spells CASRGQNSPLHF. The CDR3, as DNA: TGTGCCAGCAGAGGACAGAATTCACCCCTCCACTTT.